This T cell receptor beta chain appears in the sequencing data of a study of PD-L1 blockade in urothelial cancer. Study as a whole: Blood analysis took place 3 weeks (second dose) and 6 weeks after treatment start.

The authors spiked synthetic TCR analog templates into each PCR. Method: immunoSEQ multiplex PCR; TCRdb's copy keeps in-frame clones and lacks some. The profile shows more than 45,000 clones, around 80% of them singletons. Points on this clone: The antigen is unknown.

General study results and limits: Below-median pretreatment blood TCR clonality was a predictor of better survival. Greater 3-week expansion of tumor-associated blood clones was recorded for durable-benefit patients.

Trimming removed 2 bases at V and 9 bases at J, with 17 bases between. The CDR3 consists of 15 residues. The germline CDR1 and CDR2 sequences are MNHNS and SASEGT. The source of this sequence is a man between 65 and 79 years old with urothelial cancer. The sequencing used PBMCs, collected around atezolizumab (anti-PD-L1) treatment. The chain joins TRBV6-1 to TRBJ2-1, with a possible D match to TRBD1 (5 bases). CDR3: CASSERGSRKGEQFF. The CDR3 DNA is TGTGCCAGCAGTGAAAGGGGCAGCCGCAAAGGTGAGCAGTTCTTC.